A selection of T cell receptor beta chains follows, all from one sample in a study of cytotoxic CD8 clonotypes in ibrutinib-treated CLL. This table comes from immunoSEQ multiplex PCR, and its TCRdb copy is limited to in-frame clones, with some not included. The table has nearly 300,000 clones, approximately 79% seen once; the top ten hold roughly 6%. Material: PBMCs, obtained at disease progression, from a patient treated with ibrutinib. The receptors come from a human donor with chronic lymphocytic leukemia. Both conserved end residues are part of each CDR3. A D gene is named only where the DNA matches it firmly. Some rows have no size entry. The others give once, few or many, or a class for an expanded clone.

j_call: TRBJ1-2; clone_size: NA; v_call: TRBV7-3; d_call: TRBD1; cdr3_length: 14; cdr3_nt: TGTGCCAGCAGCGAATTGACAGGGCCCTATGGCTACACCTTC; cdr3_aa: CASSELTGPYGYTF
j_call: TRBJ2-1; clone_size: NA; v_call: TRBV14; d_call: NA; cdr3_length: 19; cdr3_nt: TGTGCCAGCAGCCAAGATAGATGGGGGGGCGCATTCCGTACCTTGGAGCAGTTCTTC; cdr3_aa: CASSQDRWGGAFRTLEQFF
j_call: TRBJ2-3; clone_size: NA; v_call: TRBV28; d_call: NA; cdr3_length: 14; cdr3_nt: TGTGCCAGCAGCCTGGGACACAAAATCAGCACGCAGTATTTT; cdr3_aa: CASSLGHKISTQYF
j_call: TRBJ1-4; clone_size: NA; v_call: TRBV9; d_call: NA; cdr3_length: 15; cdr3_nt: TGTGCCAGCAGCGTAGGATCGGAGGGTAATGAAAAACTGTTTTTT; cdr3_aa: CASSVGSEGNEKLFF
j_call: TRBJ2-7; clone_size: NA; v_call: TRBV18; d_call: NA; cdr3_length: 14; cdr3_nt: TGTGCCAGCTCTCCTCAGACAGAGTGGCGCGAGCAGTACTTC; cdr3_aa: CASSPQTEWREQYF
j_call: TRBJ2-7; clone_size: NA; v_call: TRBV19; d_call: TRBD1; cdr3_length: 15; cdr3_nt: TGTGCCAGTAGTATCCCTGGACAGGGCTCCTACGAGCAGTACTTC; cdr3_aa: CASSIPGQGSYEQYF
j_call: TRBJ2-7; clone_size: NA; v_call: TRBV27; d_call: NA; cdr3_length: 13; cdr3_nt: TGTGCCAGCAGTTTAGGTATTATGTACGAGCAGTACTTC; cdr3_aa: CASSLGIMYEQYF
j_call: TRBJ2-1; clone_size: few; v_call: TRBV5-1; d_call: NA; cdr3_length: 13; cdr3_nt: TGCGCCAGCAGCTTGGCCATCTACAATGAGCAGTTCTTC; cdr3_aa: CASSLAIYNEQFF
j_call: TRBJ2-3; clone_size: NA; v_call: TRBV4-2; d_call: TRBD2; cdr3_length: 15; cdr3_nt: TGTGCCAGCAGCCAAATTCTAGCGGGCACAGATACGCAGTATTTT; cdr3_aa: CASSQILAGTDTQYF
j_call: TRBJ2-1; clone_size: NA; v_call: TRBV7-2; d_call: NA; cdr3_length: 16; cdr3_nt: TGTGCCAGCAGCTTAGCGCGGGGCGGACCAAAGAATGAGCAGTTCTTC; cdr3_aa: CASSLARGGPKNEQFF
j_call: TRBJ2-7; clone_size: NA; v_call: TRBV11-2; d_call: NA; cdr3_length: 14; cdr3_nt: TGTGCCAGCAGTCAAGGTCCAGGCGTCGACGAGCAGTACTTC; cdr3_aa: CASSQGPGVDEQYF
j_call: TRBJ2-5; clone_size: NA; v_call: TRBV4-1; d_call: NA; cdr3_length: 16; cdr3_nt: TGCGCCAGCAGCCATAACCGGGACTGGAGGGGGGAGACCCAGTACTTC; cdr3_aa: CASSHNRDWRGETQYF
j_call: TRBJ1-1; clone_size: NA; v_call: TRBV29-1; d_call: NA; cdr3_length: 12; cdr3_nt: TGCAGCGTTGAAGTACGGGTCACTGAAGCTTTCTTT; cdr3_aa: CSVEVRVTEAFF
j_call: TRBJ2-2; clone_size: NA; v_call: TRBV6-5; d_call: NA; cdr3_length: 15; cdr3_nt: TGTGCCAGCAGCAGTAGCGGATCGAACACCGGGGAGCTGTTTTTT; cdr3_aa: CASSSSGSNTGELFF
j_call: TRBJ2-5; clone_size: few; v_call: TRBV25-1; d_call: TRBD1; cdr3_length: 13; cdr3_nt: TGTGCCAGCGGGACAGAGAAGGTTGGGACCCAGTACTTC; cdr3_aa: CASGTEKVGTQYF
j_call: TRBJ2-2; clone_size: NA; v_call: TRBV5-8; d_call: NA; cdr3_length: 12; cdr3_nt: TGTGCCAGCAGGAAAGTACTCGGGGAGCTGTTTTTT; cdr3_aa: CASRKVLGELFF
j_call: TRBJ2-2; clone_size: NA; v_call: TRBV29-1; d_call: NA; cdr3_length: 13; cdr3_nt: TGCAGCGGAGGACAGCAGAACACCGGGGAGCTGTTTTTT; cdr3_aa: CSGGQQNTGELFF
j_call: TRBJ2-7; clone_size: NA; v_call: TRBV11-2; d_call: TRBD2; cdr3_length: 15; cdr3_nt: TGTGCCAGCAGCACTCATTGGCGGGAGACCTACGAGCAGTACTTC; cdr3_aa: CASSTHWRETYEQYF
j_call: TRBJ1-4; clone_size: NA; v_call: TRBV6-1; d_call: NA; cdr3_length: 12; cdr3_nt: TGTGCCAGCAGTGCACGCGGTGAAAAACTGTTTTTT; cdr3_aa: CASSARGEKLFF
j_call: TRBJ2-7; clone_size: once; v_call: TRBV6-1; d_call: NA; cdr3_length: 14; cdr3_nt: TGTGCCAGCAGTGAAAGGGGCGGGGCCTACGAGCAGTACTTC; cdr3_aa: CASSERGGAYEQYF
j_call: TRBJ1-6; clone_size: few; v_call: TRBV5-6; d_call: TRBD1; cdr3_length: 18; cdr3_nt: TGTGCCAGCAGCTACTACAGGGGAGATCCCTTAAGTGATTCACCCCTCCACTTT; cdr3_aa: CASSYYRGDPLSDSPLHF
j_call: TRBJ2-4; clone_size: NA; v_call: TRBV11-2; d_call: NA; cdr3_length: 17; cdr3_nt: TGTGCCAGCAGCTTAATGGAGGGCCATGGGGCCAAAAACATTCAGTACTTC; cdr3_aa: CASSLMEGHGAKNIQYF
j_call: TRBJ2-3; clone_size: NA; v_call: TRBV10-3; d_call: NA; cdr3_length: 14; cdr3_nt: TGTGCCATCAGTGAAGAGGTATCGCCTGATACGCAGTATTTT; cdr3_aa: CAISEEVSPDTQYF
j_call: TRBJ1-2; clone_size: few; v_call: TRBV4-1; d_call: NA; cdr3_length: 14; cdr3_nt: TGCGCCAGCAGCCAGGCAGGGAGAGACTATGGCTACACCTTC; cdr3_aa: CASSQAGRDYGYTF
j_call: TRBJ2-3; clone_size: NA; v_call: TRBV20-1; d_call: NA; cdr3_length: 11; cdr3_nt: TGCAGTGCTAGAGGTCCAGATACGCAGTATTTT; cdr3_aa: CSARGPDTQYF
j_call: TRBJ2-7; clone_size: NA; v_call: TRBV11-1; d_call: TRBD2; cdr3_length: 15; cdr3_nt: TGTGCCAGCAGCCGACCCGGGGGGGCGGCCTACGAGCAGTACTTC; cdr3_aa: CASSRPGGAAYEQYF
j_call: TRBJ1-5; clone_size: once; v_call: TRBV28; d_call: NA; cdr3_length: 17; cdr3_nt: TGTGCCAGCAGTTTTCCGCCCACAGGGTTCAGCAATCAGCCCCAGCATTTT; cdr3_aa: CASSFPPTGFSNQPQHF
j_call: TRBJ2-1; clone_size: NA; v_call: TRBV18; d_call: TRBD2; cdr3_length: 15; cdr3_nt: TGTGCCAGCTCAGCCATAGCGGGGGGCCGGAGTGAGCAGTTCTTC; cdr3_aa: CASSAIAGGRSEQFF
j_call: TRBJ1-1; clone_size: once; v_call: TRBV11-2; d_call: TRBD1; cdr3_length: 14; cdr3_nt: TGTGCCAGCAGCCGGGACAGGGGAAGAACTGAAGCTTTCTTT; cdr3_aa: CASSRDRGRTEAFF
j_call: TRBJ2-2; clone_size: NA; v_call: TRBV4-3; d_call: TRBD1; cdr3_length: 15; cdr3_nt: TGCGCCAGCAGCCGGGACAGGGTACTCGCCGGGGAGCTGTTTTTT; cdr3_aa: CASSRDRVLAGELFF
j_call: TRBJ1-2; clone_size: NA; v_call: TRBV4-1; d_call: NA; cdr3_length: 15; cdr3_nt: TGCGCCAGCAGCCAAGAAACCTTGGCACGGGGCGACGGGACCTTC; cdr3_aa: CASSQETLARGDGTF
j_call: TRBJ1-1; clone_size: NA; v_call: TRBV2; d_call: NA; cdr3_length: 16; cdr3_nt: TGTGCCACCCCTGTCTGGTGGGAGTATGAGGGCACTGAAGCTTTCTTT; cdr3_aa: CATPVWWEYEGTEAFF
j_call: TRBJ1-2; clone_size: NA; v_call: TRBV15; d_call: NA; cdr3_length: 14; cdr3_nt: TGTGCCACCAGCAGCGGGGTGGGCTCCTATGGCTACACCTTC; cdr3_aa: CATSSGVGSYGYTF
j_call: TRBJ1-6; clone_size: once; v_call: TRBV6-5; d_call: NA; cdr3_length: 16; cdr3_nt: TGTGCCAGCAGTTACGGGGGCCAGGGAGCGCGATCACCCCTCCACTTT; cdr3_aa: CASSYGGQGARSPLHF
j_call: TRBJ1-1; clone_size: NA; v_call: TRBV2; d_call: NA; cdr3_length: 12; cdr3_nt: TGTGCCGGCGACAGAATGAACACTGAAGCTTTCTTT; cdr3_aa: CAGDRMNTEAFF
j_call: TRBJ2-2; clone_size: NA; v_call: TRBV7-3; d_call: NA; cdr3_length: 15; cdr3_nt: TGTGCCAGCAGCTCGGACACCCGGCACACCGGGGAGCTGTTTTTT; cdr3_aa: CASSSDTRHTGELFF
j_call: TRBJ1-1; clone_size: NA; v_call: TRBV7-9; d_call: NA; cdr3_length: 14; cdr3_nt: TGTGCCAGCAGCCTAGGGACGGTCGTTGCTGAAGCTTTCTTT; cdr3_aa: CASSLGTVVAEAFF
j_call: TRBJ2-2; clone_size: few; v_call: TRBV19; d_call: NA; cdr3_length: 16; cdr3_nt: TGTGCCAGTAGTATAGGGGCTCGACTGACTACCGGGGAGCTGTTTTTT; cdr3_aa: CASSIGARLTTGELFF
j_call: TRBJ2-7; clone_size: once; v_call: TRBV11-2; d_call: NA; cdr3_length: 15; cdr3_nt: TGTGCCAGCAGCTTAGCAGGGTCTGGGTCCTACGAGCAGTACTTC; cdr3_aa: CASSLAGSGSYEQYF
j_call: TRBJ2-7; clone_size: NA; v_call: TRBV18; d_call: NA; cdr3_length: 11; cdr3_nt: TGTGCCAGCTCGGACTCCTACGAGCAGTACTTC; cdr3_aa: CASSDSYEQYF
j_call: TRBJ1-1; clone_size: NA; v_call: TRBV9; d_call: NA; cdr3_length: 13; cdr3_nt: TGTGCCAGCAGTCAGGATCTGAACACTGAAGCTTTCTTT; cdr3_aa: CASSQDLNTEAFF
j_call: TRBJ2-5; clone_size: NA; v_call: TRBV29-1; d_call: TRBD1; cdr3_length: 15; cdr3_nt: TGCAGCGTTGCGGGACAGGTGGGGGTCCAAGGGGCCCAGTACTTC; cdr3_aa: CSVAGQVGVQGAQYF
j_call: TRBJ2-1; clone_size: NA; v_call: TRBV7-6; d_call: TRBD2; cdr3_length: 14; cdr3_nt: TGTGCCAGCAGCTTCGGGGGGGCCTACAATGAGCAGTTCTTC; cdr3_aa: CASSFGGAYNEQFF
j_call: TRBJ1-6; clone_size: NA; v_call: TRBV5-1; d_call: NA; cdr3_length: 14; cdr3_nt: TGCGCCAGCAGAGAGGACACCTATAATTCACCCCTCCACTTT; cdr3_aa: CASREDTYNSPLHF
j_call: TRBJ2-5; clone_size: NA; v_call: TRBV29-1; d_call: TRBD2; cdr3_length: 16; cdr3_nt: TGCAGCGTTGAATGGACTAGCGGGGCACCACAAGAGACCCAGTACTTC; cdr3_aa: CSVEWTSGAPQETQYF
j_call: TRBJ1-2; clone_size: NA; v_call: TRBV19; d_call: TRBD1; cdr3_length: 16; cdr3_nt: TGTGCCAGTAGTATGGACAGGGACGGAGCTAACTATGGCTACACCTTC; cdr3_aa: CASSMDRDGANYGYTF
j_call: TRBJ1-2; clone_size: NA; v_call: TRBV19; d_call: NA; cdr3_length: 15; cdr3_nt: TGTGCCAGTTCCGTGAGCAAGGGGGGTAACTATGGCTACACCTTC; cdr3_aa: CASSVSKGGNYGYTF
j_call: TRBJ1-2; clone_size: NA; v_call: TRBV2; d_call: NA; cdr3_length: 13; cdr3_nt: TGTGCCAGCAGTGATGGGTCGTTCTATGGCTACACCTTC; cdr3_aa: CASSDGSFYGYTF
j_call: TRBJ1-6; clone_size: NA; v_call: TRBV7-9; d_call: NA; cdr3_length: 17; cdr3_nt: TGTGCCAGCAGCTTAGGTCTGACAAGCTCCTATAATTCACCCCTCCACTTT; cdr3_aa: CASSLGLTSSYNSPLHF
j_call: TRBJ1-5; clone_size: few; v_call: TRBV28; d_call: NA; cdr3_length: 15; cdr3_nt: TGTGCCAGCAGTTGGGGCCTCTGGGAGAGGCAGCCCCAGCATTTT; cdr3_aa: CASSWGLWERQPQHF
j_call: TRBJ2-5; clone_size: NA; v_call: TRBV6-5; d_call: NA; cdr3_length: 15; cdr3_nt: TGTGCCAGCAGTAGAACGGGGTCGTCGGAAGAGACCCAGTACTTC; cdr3_aa: CASSRTGSSEETQYF
j_call: TRBJ1-3; clone_size: NA; v_call: TRBV6-5; d_call: TRBD1; cdr3_length: 14; cdr3_nt: TGTGCCAGCAGTCCGACAGGGTCAGGAAACACCATATATTTT; cdr3_aa: CASSPTGSGNTIYF
j_call: TRBJ1-3; clone_size: NA; v_call: TRBV28; d_call: TRBD1; cdr3_length: 15; cdr3_nt: TGTGCCAGCAGTTCGGACAGGGGGCTAAGAAACACCATATATTTT; cdr3_aa: CASSSDRGLRNTIYF
j_call: TRBJ2-7; clone_size: NA; v_call: TRBV4-1; d_call: NA; cdr3_length: 14; cdr3_nt: TGCGCCAGCAGCCGAGGTGGGTCCACCTACGAGCAGTACTTC; cdr3_aa: CASSRGGSTYEQYF
j_call: TRBJ1-5; clone_size: NA; v_call: TRBV5-4; d_call: TRBD1; cdr3_length: 16; cdr3_nt: TGTGCCAGCAGCTCCATGGGACAGGGGAGCAATCAGCCCCAGCATTTT; cdr3_aa: CASSSMGQGSNQPQHF
j_call: TRBJ2-7; clone_size: NA; v_call: TRBV2; d_call: TRBD1; cdr3_length: 14; cdr3_nt: TGTGCCAGCATTCGTGGGACAGGGATCTACGAGCAGTACTTC; cdr3_aa: CASIRGTGIYEQYF
j_call: TRBJ2-7; clone_size: few; v_call: TRBV7-3; d_call: TRBD2; cdr3_length: 15; cdr3_nt: TGTGCCAGCAGCTTGGGACTAGCGGGGAGCTACGAGCAGTACTTC; cdr3_aa: CASSLGLAGSYEQYF
j_call: TRBJ2-2; clone_size: NA; v_call: TRBV29-1; d_call: TRBD2; cdr3_length: 14; cdr3_nt: TGCAGCGGACGACTAGCGTCGAACACCGGGGAGCTGTTTTTT; cdr3_aa: CSGRLASNTGELFF
j_call: TRBJ1-2; clone_size: NA; v_call: TRBV6-5; d_call: TRBD1; cdr3_length: 15; cdr3_nt: TGTGCCAGCAGTTACGTCTGGGACAGGGGTCATGGCTACACCTTC; cdr3_aa: CASSYVWDRGHGYTF